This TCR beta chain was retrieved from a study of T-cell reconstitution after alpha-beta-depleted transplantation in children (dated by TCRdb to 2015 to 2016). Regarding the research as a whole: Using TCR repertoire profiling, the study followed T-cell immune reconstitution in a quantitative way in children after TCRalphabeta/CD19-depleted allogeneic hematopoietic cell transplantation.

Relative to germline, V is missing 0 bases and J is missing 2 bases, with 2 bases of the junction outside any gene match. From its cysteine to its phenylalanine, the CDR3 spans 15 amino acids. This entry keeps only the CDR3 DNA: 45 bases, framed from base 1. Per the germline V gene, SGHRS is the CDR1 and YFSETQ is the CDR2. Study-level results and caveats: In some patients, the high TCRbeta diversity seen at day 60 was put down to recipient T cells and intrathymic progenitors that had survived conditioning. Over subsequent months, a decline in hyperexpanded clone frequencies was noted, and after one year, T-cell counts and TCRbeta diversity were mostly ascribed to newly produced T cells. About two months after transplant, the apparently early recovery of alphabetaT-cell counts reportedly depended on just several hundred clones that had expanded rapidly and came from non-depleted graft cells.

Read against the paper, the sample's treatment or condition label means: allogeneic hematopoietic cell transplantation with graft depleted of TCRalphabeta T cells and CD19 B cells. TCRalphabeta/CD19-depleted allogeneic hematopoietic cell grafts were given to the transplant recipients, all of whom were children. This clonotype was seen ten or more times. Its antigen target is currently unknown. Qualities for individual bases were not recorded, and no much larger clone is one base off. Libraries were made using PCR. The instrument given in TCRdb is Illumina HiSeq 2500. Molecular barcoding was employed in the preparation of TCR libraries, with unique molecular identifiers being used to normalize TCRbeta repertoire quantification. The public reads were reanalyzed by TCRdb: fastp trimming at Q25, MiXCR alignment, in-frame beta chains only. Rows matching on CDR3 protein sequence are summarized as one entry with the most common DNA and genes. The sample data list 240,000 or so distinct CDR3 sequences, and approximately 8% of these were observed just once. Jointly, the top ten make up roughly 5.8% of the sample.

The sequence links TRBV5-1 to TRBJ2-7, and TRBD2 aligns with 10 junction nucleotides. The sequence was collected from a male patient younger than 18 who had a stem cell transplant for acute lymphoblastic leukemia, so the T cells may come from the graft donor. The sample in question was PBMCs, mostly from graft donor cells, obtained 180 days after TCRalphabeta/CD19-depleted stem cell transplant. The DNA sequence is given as TGCGCCAGCAGCTTGGTCCTAGCGGGGGCCTACGAGCAGTACTTC. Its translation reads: CASSLVLAGAYEQYF. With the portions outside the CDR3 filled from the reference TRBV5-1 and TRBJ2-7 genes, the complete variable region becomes KAGVTQTPRYLIKTRGQQVTLSCSPISGHRSVSWYQQTPGQGLQFLFEYFSETQRNKGNFPGRFSGRQFSNSRSEMNVSTLELGDSALYLCASSLVLAGAYEQYFGPGTRLTVT.